This T cell receptor (beta chain) was sequenced in a study of metastatic and nonmetastatic thyroid tumors (dated by TCRdb to 2018 to 2020). Looking at the study overall: Repertoires from peripheral blood and from tumor or nodule tissue samples of malignant and benign thyroid patients were compared.

V is clipped by 5 bases and J by 0 bases, and the sequence between their germline boundaries is 11 bases long. The CDR3 spans 15 residues, from the cysteine through the phenylalanine. The retained sequence is limited to the CDR3, 45 bases, with the frame set at the first base. This clone was recorded many times. No cognate antigen has been identified for it. Within one base of it there is no much larger clone, and no base qualities were kept. The library was made by PCR. Sequencing instrument: Illumina HiSeq 4000. High-throughput sequencing was used to profile the TCR beta-chain CDR3 region of every patient. Regarding the original processing steps: Drawing on CDR3 differences between clinicopathological groups, the researchers built a classifier meant to tell apart patients with distant-metastatic papillary thyroid cancer. To measure repertoire diversity the researchers used the Shannon index, while the Morisita-Horn index served to gauge how similar the tumor and blood repertoires were. Starting from the raw public reads, TCRdb applied fastp trimming at Q25, assembled clones with MiXCR and retained in-frame beta chains. The V and J calls here are based on TCRdb, not the publication. Here the sample has tens of thousands of clones; about a sixth occur a single time. The top ten clones comprise roughly 5.6% of the sample.

The full study reports these points: In both blood and tumor samples, malignant tumors were reported to have significantly higher TCR beta diversity than benign nodules.

Before undergoing thyroid surgery, none of the patients had been given any kind of treatment. Using T-cell receptor beta sequencing, the researchers looked back retrospectively at clinical samples from patients, gathered between about 2012 and 2018. This receptor was obtained from a male donor with papillary thyroid cancer or a benign thyroid nodule (not recorded which). Some clones in this sample may be carry-over from other donors' samples. Rearrangement joined TRBV12-3 or TRBV12-4 to TRBJ2-1; the D gene assignment is ambiguous. Specimen: blood. The CDR3 has the sequence CASSLSLASYNEQFF. Read as DNA, the sequence is TGTGCCAGCAGTCTAAGCCTGGCCTCCTACAATGAGCAGTTCTTC.